The present TCR beta chain was sequenced within a study of blood T cell repertoires in COVID-19. Study-wide context: COVID-19 samples, acute and convalescent, were from the United States, Italy and Spain. Sources were T cells, B-cell-depleted T cells, or PBMCs; the material itself was cDNA or gDNA.

CDR1 is WSHSY, CDR2 SAAADI, per germline. V was cut by 2 bases and J by 4 bases, with 15 bases left in between. The CDR3 sequence is 15 residues long. Original handling: From reference gene primer amplification, estimates of nucleated cell counts were derived. Produced via immunoSEQ multiplex PCR; TCRdb's table is partial and in-frame only. The V and J calls and the clone size are those of that table, but D and trimming were determined from the DNA. The sample carries some 260,000 clones, around 83% recorded once. This sequence was found in a man at least 80 years old with acute or convalescent COVID-19. Sequenced input: peripheral blood. V and J are TRBV10-2 and TRBJ2-7; TRBD1 is a possible D gene (6 bases). For the CDR3, the DNA is TGCGCCAGCAGTGAGCCGGGACATCCCTTTTACGAGCAGTACTTC. Translating it yields CASSEPGHPFYEQYF.